Following are 5 T cell receptor beta chains from one sample sequenced in a study of T-cell reconstitution after alpha-beta-depleted transplantation in children. Unique molecular identifiers were used to barcode this TCRbeta library. Each CDR3 protein gets one entry after TCRdb re-called the PCR reads with MiXCR. The table shows a few hundred thousand distinct CDR3 sequences, with 11% occurring only once. The specimen was PBMCs from the stem cell graft donor, collected from the stem cell graft. The receptors shown here come from a human donor who donated a stem cell graft to a child with acute myeloid leukemia.

J is TRBJ2-1 and V is TRBV20-1, with 16 bases that match TRBD2. CDR3 size: 19 residues. Trimming at V came to 2 bases and at J to 6 bases, leaving 13 bases not matched to a gene. The germline CDR1 and CDR2 sequences are DFQATT and SNEGSKA (reference sequence). The CDR3 protein is CSARIGTSGGAGSINEQFF. The DNA for the CDR3 is TGCAGTGCTAGAATAGGGACTAGCGGGGGGGCGGGCAGTATCAATGAGCAGTTCTTC.

This clonotype has only a few counts. V usage is TRBV6-1 and J usage is TRBJ2-1; the match to TRBD2 covers 10 bases. J gave up 1 base and V 1 base, and 4 bases lay outside the gene matches. CDR1 and CDR2 from the germline V gene are MNHNS and SASEGT. The CDR3 is 17 residues long. In nucleotides, the CDR3 is TGTGCCAGCAGTGAAGGGGCTAGCGGGGGTTCCTACAATGAGCAGTTCTTC. This codes for CASSEGASGGSYNEQFF.

V is TRBV7-2 and J is TRBJ1-2; D remains ambiguous. Looked up from germline, CDR1 is SGHTA and CDR2 is FQGNSA. The CDR3 consists of 14 residues. Trimming removed 0 bases from V and 4 bases from J, with 9 bases in between. CDR3 nucleotide sequence: TGTGCCAGCAGCTTAGCTACGAAAACCTATGGCTACACCTTC. Residues: CASSLATKTYGYTF.

This clonotype was observed a handful of times. The V gene is TRBV5-5, the J gene TRBJ2-7, with 12 bases identical to TRBD2. Germline V lookup: CDR1 SGHKS, CDR2 YYEKEE (reference sequence). CDR3 size: 15 residues. Trimming cost V 2 bases and J 3 bases; bases outside gene matches: 3. CDR3 in amino acids: CASSFQLAGGYEQYV. CDR3 coding DNA: TGTGCCAGCAGCTTCCAACTAGCGGGGGGCTACGAGCAGTACGTC.

Many counts were recorded for this clonotype. J is TRBJ2-3 and V is TRBV5-1; no reliable D call. The germline V gene has CDR1 SGHRS and CDR2 YFSETQ. The CDR3 has 14 amino acids. V dropped 0 bases and J dropped 3 bases, with 8 bases sitting between them. The CDR3 spells CASSLEVATDTQYF. The CDR3 region has the DNA TGCGCCAGCAGCTTGGAGGTCGCAACAGATACGCAGTATTTT.